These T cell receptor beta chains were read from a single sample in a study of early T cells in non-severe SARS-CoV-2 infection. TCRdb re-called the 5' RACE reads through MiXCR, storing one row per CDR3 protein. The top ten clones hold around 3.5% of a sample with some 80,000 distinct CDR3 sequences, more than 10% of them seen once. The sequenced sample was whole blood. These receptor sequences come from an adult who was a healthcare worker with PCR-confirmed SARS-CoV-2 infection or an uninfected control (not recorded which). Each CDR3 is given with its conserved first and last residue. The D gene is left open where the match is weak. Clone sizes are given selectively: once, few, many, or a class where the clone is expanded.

CASSSDRGEAFF	TGTGCCAGCAGTTCCGACAGGGGTGAAGCTTTCTTT	TRBV12-3/TRBV12-4	TRBJ1-1	TRBD1	-
CASSQADASNTEAFF	TGCGCCAGCAGCCAAGCTGATGCCTCGAACACTGAAGCTTTCTTT	TRBV4-1	TRBJ1-1	-	few
CASSYGTGRGFGQPQHF	TGTGCCAGCAGTTATGGGACAGGAAGAGGATTTGGTCAGCCCCAGCATTTT	TRBV6-6	TRBJ1-5	TRBD1	many
CASSFTGRRNQPQHF	TGTGCCAGCAGTTTCACAGGGAGAAGAAATCAGCCCCAGCATTTT	TRBV12-3/TRBV12-4	TRBJ1-5	-	few
CASSWQSPGLAAWEQYF	TGTGCCAGCAGTTGGCAAAGTCCGGGACTAGCGGCGTGGGAGCAGTACTTC	TRBV6-5	TRBJ2-7	TRBD2	few
CASSGTGNTGELFF	TGTGCCAGCAGCGGGACAGGGAACACCGGGGAGCTGTTTTTT	TRBV2	TRBJ2-2	TRBD1	medium-sized
CSAPGTSGRADQETQYF	TGCAGTGCTCCCGGGACTAGCGGGAGGGCCGACCAAGAGACCCAGTACTTC	TRBV20-1	TRBJ2-5	TRBD2	-
CASSLVGLRGNTGELFF	TGCGCCAGCAGCTTGGTTGGCTTGCGGGGGAACACCGGGGAGCTGTTTTTT	TRBV5-1	TRBJ2-2	-	few
CASSGHQTGRNEQYF	TGTGCCAGCAGCGGACATCAGACAGGGCGCAACGAGCAGTACTTC	TRBV9	TRBJ2-7	TRBD1	many
CASSHSGGGTYEQYF	TGTGCCAGCAGCCACTCCGGGGGCGGAACCTACGAGCAGTACTTC	TRBV3-1	TRBJ2-7	-	few
CASSLALNRNNEQFF	TGCGCCAGCAGCTTGGCCCTCAATCGGAACAATGAGCAGTTCTTC	TRBV5-1	TRBJ2-1	-	many
CSVELPGARETQYF	TGCAGCGTTGAATTGCCAGGGGCCCGGGAGACCCAGTACTTC	TRBV29-1	TRBJ2-5	-	many
CASSLLDYSNEQFF	TGTGCCAGCAGCTTATTGGACTACTCCAATGAGCAGTTCTTC	TRBV11-2	TRBJ2-1	-	-
CASSFRRGPIHNEQFF	TGTGCCAGCAGTTTCCGTCGGGGTCCGATCCACAATGAGCAGTTCTTC	TRBV12-3/TRBV12-4	TRBJ2-1	-	-
CASSFLSGRGYNEQFF	TGCGCCAGCAGCTTCCTGAGCGGGAGGGGCTACAATGAGCAGTTCTTC	TRBV5-1	TRBJ2-1	TRBD2	few
CASSPTTSGLTDTQYF	TGTGCCAGCTCACCGACGACTAGCGGGCTCACAGATACGCAGTATTTT	TRBV18	TRBJ2-3	TRBD2	few